This T cell receptor beta chain is drawn from a study of T cells in Graves' hyperthyroidism and ophthalmopathy. Study-level findings and limits: Model-based prediction identified ophthalmopathy a median around 6.7 months prior to its onset.

It was RNA transcripts that yielded the amplified TCR beta CDR3 regions. The HTBI primer set served for first-round RT-PCR of the TCR CDR3. One entry per CDR3 protein results from TCRdb running MiXCR on the multiplex PCR reads. Of about 770,000 distinct CDR3 sequences detected, over 15% appear once; the ten largest clones hold roughly 17%. On this clonotype: Its antigen is as yet unknown.

This CDR3 contains 14 residues. V gave up 2 bases and J gave up 0 bases, with 6 bases separating them. Germline V gives CDR1 SGDLS, CDR2 YYNGEE. Each diagnosis was grounded in clinical symptoms, serum thyroxine and TRAb, thyroid ultrasound, and orbital computed tomography. The blood sample dates from first hyperthyroidism diagnosis, preceding any ophthalmopathy symptoms. This receptor was obtained from a woman aged 50 to 60 with Graves' hyperthyroidism that later progressed to Graves' ophthalmopathy. This chain joins TRBV9 and TRBJ1-5; D gene ambiguous. Sequencing was performed on blood. CDR3 sequence: CASSVHDSNQPQHF. As DNA, the CDR3 is TGTGCCAGCAGCGTGCACGATAGCAATCAGCCCCAGCATTTT. Looking up the rest from reference TRBV9 and TRBJ1-5 gives the full variable domain: DSGVTQTPKHLITATGQRVTLRCSPRSGDLSVYWYQQSLDQGLQFLIQYYNGEERAKGNILERFSAQQFPDLHSELNLSSLELGDSALYFCASSVHDSNQPQHFGDGTRLSIL.